What follows are 13 T cell receptor beta chains derived from one specimen sequenced in a study of cytomegalovirus exposure and HLA in healthy donors (dated by TCRdb to about 2017). Receptor libraries were prepared by the immunoSEQ multiplex PCR assay. The immuneACCESS repertoire file appears here via TCRdb, limited to in-frame rearrangements. These files lack a portion of the clones; in checked studies, under half of the deficit traces to unresolved V genes, and the cause of the others is not known. The sample table records 55,000 to 70,000 clones; about 89% of these occur just once. The ten largest clones add up to 1.7% of the sample. The sequenced material came from PBMCs. These receptors originate from a young woman in good health and CMV-seronegative.

This rearrangement joins TRBV28 to TRBJ1-2; possibly TRBD1 for D (5 bases). Looked up from germline, CDR1 is MDHEN and CDR2 is SYDVKM. The CDR3 consists of 15 residues. Trimming took 4 bases from V and 3 from J, leaving 15 bases between them. CDR3 region: CASSSPGDSDYGYTF. The CDR3 coding sequence is TGTGCCAGCAGTTCCCCGGGTGACAGCGACTATGGCTACACCTTC.

This chain uses TRBV18 with TRBJ1-3, with no clear D. This CDR3 has 17 amino acids. With 0 bases removed from V and 1 base from J, the gap between germline ends came to 13 bases. Germline-derived CDR1 and CDR2 are KGHSH and LQKENI. Here the CDR3 DNA reads TGTGCCAGCTCACCACCGGCAGGCCGACAATCTGGAAACACCATATATTTT. It translates to CASSPPAGRQSGNTIYF.

V usage is TRBV5-1 and J usage is TRBJ1-4; D might be TRBD1 (6 bases). Per germline, CDR1 SGHRS and CDR2 YFSETQ. Deletions cut 3 bases from V and 4 bases from J, with 10 bases between. The CDR3 runs to 14 residues. CDR3 in amino acids: CASSSRTVNEKLFF. In DNA, the CDR3 is TGCGCCAGCAGCTCCCGGACAGTTAATGAAAAACTGTTTTTT.

The chain couples TRBV5-1 to TRBJ2-1; 11 nucleotides agree with TRBD2. V lost 2 bases and J lost 7; bases outside the gene matches: 5. This CDR3 is 15 amino acids long. Germline loops: CDR1 SGHRS, CDR2 YFSETQ. CDR3 DNA sequence: TGCGCCAGCAGCTTCCCCGGGACTAGCGGAAATGAGCAGTTCTTC. Protein: CASSFPGTSGNEQFF.

The chain combines TRBV6-5 with TRBJ1-2; D not resolved. The CDR3 is 16 residues long. Trimming pared 3 bases from V and 3 bases from J, leaving 17 bases between. Per germline, CDR1 MNHEY and CDR2 SVGAGI. The CDR3 nucleotides read TGTGCCAGCAGTTATTCACAGATCTCCAAGGACTATGGCTACACCTTC. It specifies CASSYSQISKDYGYTF.

The genes are TRBV5-1 and TRBJ2-1; D not resolved. Trimming removed 0 bases at V and 6 bases at J, with 4 bases between. Germline V gives CDR1 SGHRS, CDR2 YFSETQ. The CDR3 totals 12 residues. CDR3 sequence reads: CASSLGSNEQFF. The CDR3 nucleotides are TGCGCCAGCAGCTTGGGCAGCAATGAGCAGTTCTTC.

In this sample, this clone turned up once. The rearrangement joins TRBV19 to TRBJ2-3, with 7 bases fitting TRBD1. J was trimmed by 2 bases and V by 9 bases; bases with no gene match: 8. Germline assignment: CDR1 LNHDA and CDR2 SQIVND (reference sequence). This CDR3 is built from 14 residues. The CDR3 region has the DNA TGTGCCAGCGCAGAGACAGGGTCCACAGATACGCAGTATTTT. Residues: CASAETGSTDTQYF.

The V gene is TRBV7-8, the J gene TRBJ1-1, with unresolved D. Germline V gene sequence: CDR1 SGHVS, CDR2 FQNEAQ. The germline V and J ends were trimmed by 1 base and 0 bases, with 9 bases remaining between them. CDR3 length: 15 residues. The CDR3 sequence: CASSLVVRMNTEAFF. CDR3 nucleotides: TGTGCCAGCAGCTTAGTAGTACGCATGAACACTGAAGCTTTCTTT.

The chain has TRBV13 and TRBJ1-5; unclear D gene. Germline lookup yields CDR1 PRHDT and CDR2 FYEKMQ (reference sequence). V was trimmed by 5 bases and J by 5 bases, leaving 16 bases between them. This CDR3 contains 15 residues. DNA of the CDR3: TGTGCCAGCAGCCGACGGCGCGGCTTCGATCAGCCCCAGCATTTT. Its protein is CASSRRRGFDQPQHF.

This clone has just a few counts. The chain has TRBV7-6 and TRBJ1-5; D remains ambiguous. Germline CDR1 SGHVS, CDR2 FNYEAQ. The CDR3 loop spans 16 amino acids. V was cut by 5 bases and J by 1 base, with 15 bases left in between. As DNA, the CDR3 is TGTGCCAGCAGCCCCGGGATTCAAGGGAGCAATCAGCCCCAGCATTTT. Translated, it gives CASSPGIQGSNQPQHF.

This sequence joins TRBV6-5 and TRBJ2-7; 10 bases line up with TRBD2. This CDR3 spans 14 amino acids. Germline V gives CDR1 MNHEY, CDR2 SVGAGI. With 6 bases clipped from V and 4 bases from J, the junction kept 6 bases outside the gene matches. The CDR3 DNA reads TGTGCCAGCAGCCTACTAGCGGGAAGGTACGAGCAGTACTTC. Its translation: CASSLLAGRYEQYF.

The chain uses TRBV18 and TRBJ2-5; 8 nucleotides match TRBD1. After removal of 0 bases from V and 3 bases from J, the junction contained 3 bases not matched to a gene. Germline CDR1 is KGHSH and CDR2 is LQKENI. The CDR3 sequence is 15 residues long. Here the CDR3 DNA reads TGTGCCAGCTCACCACCAGGACAGGGAAAAGAGACCCAGTACTTC. This sequence encodes CASSPPGQGKETQYF. The full variable domain, rest sourced from reference TRBV18 and TRBJ2-5, is NAGVMQNPRHLVRRRGQEARLRCSPMKGHSHVYWYRQLPEEGLKFMVYLQKENIIDESGMPKERFSAEFPKEGPSILRIQQVVRGDSAAYFCASSPPGQGKETQYFGPGTRLLVL.

V is TRBV10-3 and J is TRBJ2-1, with TRBD2 matching over 10 bases. Per the germline V gene, CDR1 is ENHRY and CDR2 is SYGVKD. Trimming cost V 2 bases and J 5 bases; bases outside gene matches: 12. This CDR3 has 18 residues. DNA of the CDR3: TGTGCCATCAGTGAGAGGGCCCTAGCGGGAGCGTCGGACAATGAGCAGTTCTTC. Protein sequence: CAISERALAGASDNEQFF.